One sample yielded the 27 T cell receptor beta chains listed below, sequenced in a study of T cell repertoires and Cas9 in healthy adults. Method: immunoSEQ multiplex PCR; TCRdb's copy keeps in-frame clones and lacks some. The sample lists 13,000 to 15,000 clones; around 90% were seen once. Sequenced: Tregs (CD4+, CD25+, CD127-, CD137-, CD154-) from PBMCs; culture status not recorded. These receptors all stem from a human donor in good health.

J is TRBJ2-4 and V is TRBV10-3; 7 nucleotides align to TRBD1. Germline loops: CDR1 ENHRY, CDR2 SYGVKD. The CDR3 loop spans 13 amino acids. The ends lost 8 bases at V and 0 bases at J; junction bases unmatched: 1. CDR3 nucleotide sequence: TGTGCCATCTCAGGGGGAGCCAAAAACATTCAGTACTTC. Translated: CAISGGAKNIQYF.

This chain joins TRBV5-6 and TRBJ1-2, with D uncertain. Germline V gene lookup returns CDR1 SGHDT and CDR2 YYEEEE. V lost 1 base and J 5 bases, leaving 6 bases between the germline ends. The CDR3 is 12 residues long. CDR3 amino acids: CASSLLMYGYTF. The CDR3 nucleotides are TGTGCCAGCAGCTTGTTGATGTATGGCTACACCTTC.

The chain uses TRBV6-5 and TRBJ1-1; TRBD1 is a possible D gene (6 bases). Germline lookup yields CDR1 MNHEY and CDR2 SVGAGI. This CDR3 is built from 15 residues. Trimming cost V 10 bases and J 1 base, with 19 bases left between them. CDR3 sequence reads: CATRLGGATNTEAFF. The CDR3 DNA reads as TGTGCCACACGCCTGGGGGGGGCTACGAACACTGAAGCTTTCTTT.

The chain couples TRBV6-1 to TRBJ1-2; D not certain. CDR3 length equals 16 residues. Trimming took 2 bases from V and 1 from J, leaving 14 bases between them. Germline CDR1 MNHNS, CDR2 SASEGT. The CDR3 is CASSEYSLRNNYGYTF. Here the CDR3 DNA reads TGTGCCAGCAGTGAATACTCCCTACGGAATAACTATGGCTACACCTTC.

This clone has just one count. The J gene is TRBJ2-6, the V gene TRBV6-1; D gene unclear. Trimming took 3 bases from V and 2 from J, leaving 17 bases between them. This CDR3 is 18 amino acids long. CDR1 and CDR2 (germline): MNHNS, SASEGT. The CDR3: CASSEVAALRAGANVLTF. In nucleotides, the CDR3 is TGTGCCAGCAGTGAGGTGGCGGCCCTGCGCGCTGGGGCCAACGTCCTGACTTTC.

The gene calls are TRBV28 and TRBJ1-1, with a weak D call TRBD1 (6 bases). The V end lost 3 bases, the J end lost 8 bases, and 28 bases lay between the germline ends. This CDR3 spans 18 amino acids. Per the germline V gene, CDR1 is MDHEN and CDR2 is SYDVKM. The chain's CDR3 is CASSLPLWKLGAGSEAFF. The CDR3 bases are TGTGCCAGCAGTTTGCCCCTCTGGAAATTGGGGGCTGGTTCCGAAGCTTTCTTT. The full variable domain, with the rest looked up from reference TRBV28 and TRBJ1-1, is DVKVTQSSRYLVKRTGEKVFLECVQDMDHENMFWYRQDPGLGLRLIYFSYDVKMKEKGDIPEGYSVSREKKERFSLILESASTNQTSMYLCASSLPLWKLGAGSEAFFGQGTRLTVV.

This clone showed up just a few times. This chain uses TRBV19 with TRBJ1-1; D gene ambiguous. This CDR3 is built from 13 residues. The germline gives CDR1 LNHDA, CDR2 SQIVND (reference sequence). V was clipped by 5 bases and J by 7 bases, with 14 bases between them. The CDR3 DNA is TGTGCCAGTAGTGGTCGACAAGTGGGTGAAGCTTTCTTT. Translating gives CASSGRQVGEAFF.

This chain's CDR3 is CASSPRNTIYF. CDR3 DNA sequence: TGTGCCAGCAGCCCTAGAAACACCATATATTTT. The chain carries TRBV7-9 and TRBJ1-3; the D is unclear. Germline CDR1 is SEHNR and CDR2 is FQNEAQ (reference sequence). The V end was cut by 5 bases, the J end by 5 bases, with 4 bases between. This CDR3 has 11 residues.

V and J are TRBV11-2 and TRBJ2-7; D possibly corresponds to TRBD1 (6 bases). The CDR3 spans 14 residues. Trimming removed 5 bases at V and 2 bases at J, with 13 bases between. Germline V gives CDR1 SGHAT, CDR2 FQNNGV. The CDR3 nucleotides read TGTGCCAGCAGCCAAAGAGGGGGACCCTACGAGCAGTACTTC. Its protein is CASSQRGGPYEQYF.

This chain joins TRBV7-9 and TRBJ2-5, with D perhaps matching TRBD1 (6 bases). The J call may be in error: the DNA end matches TRBJ2-7 better. Germline V gene lookup returns CDR1 SEHNR and CDR2 FQNEAQ (reference sequence). The CDR3 sequence is 16 residues long. As DNA, the CDR3 is TGTGCCAGCAGCTTAGTTGCGGCAGGGGCCTCCTACGAGCAGTACTTC. This translates into CASSLVAAGASYEQYF.

Written as DNA, the CDR3 is TGCGCCAGCAGCTTGGTTGTGAGTTCCAGAAGTATTGAAGCTTTCTTT. This gives the protein CASSLVVSSRSIEAFF. The chain joins TRBV5-1 to TRBJ1-1; no clear D gene. The CDR3 spans 16 residues. Trimming shortened V by 0 bases and J by 7 bases, and 19 bases separated the two germline ends. The germline V gene has CDR1 SGHRS and CDR2 YFSETQ.

The rearrangement uses TRBV6-8 and TRBJ2-3; 8 nucleotides agree with TRBD2. The CDR3 spans 15 residues. Germline V CDR1 and CDR2: MNHGY, SAAAGT. V trimming: 8 bases; J trimming: 2 bases; junction bases outside the gene matches: 9. CDR3 amino acids: CASGTLAGNTDTQYF. CDR3 sequence (DNA): TGTGCCAGCGGCACTTTAGCGGGGAACACAGATACGCAGTATTTT.

This chain links TRBV10-3 with TRBJ2-3; D not resolved. The CDR3 totals 13 residues. V was clipped by 6 bases and J by 5 bases, with 12 bases between them. Germline V lookup: CDR1 ENHRY, CDR2 SYGVKD. The CDR3, as DNA: TGTGCCATCAGGGTCGGTAGAATAGATACGCAGTATTTT. Protein product: CAIRVGRIDTQYF.

The chain couples TRBV15 to TRBJ2-3; 7 bases line up with TRBD1. This CDR3 spans 15 amino acids. From germline, CDR1 is LNHNV and CDR2 YYDKDF (reference sequence). The V gene end was trimmed by 2 bases and the J gene end by 4 bases; junction bases not matched to a gene: 6. CDR3 DNA: TGTGCCACCAGCAGAAGACAGGGTGTTGCAGATACGCAGTATTTT. Its translation is CATSRRQGVADTQYF.

The sample holds a few counts of this clone. The chain couples TRBV7-6 to TRBJ1-1; D perhaps matches TRBD1 (6 bases). The CDR3 is 11 residues long. From germline, CDR1 is SGHVS and CDR2 FNYEAQ. Trimming pared 3 bases from V and 11 bases from J, leaving 10 bases between. CDR3 region: CASSFVGAAFF. The CDR3 DNA sequence: TGTGCCAGCAGCTTCGTGGGGGCGGCTTTCTTT. Together with reference TRBV7-6 and TRBJ1-1, the CDR3 gives the full variable domain: GAGVSQSPRYKVTKRGQDVALRCDPISGHVSLYWYRQALGQGPEFLTYFNYEAQQDKSGLPNDRFSAERPEGSISTLTIQRTEQRDSAMYRCASSFVGAAFFGQGTRLTVV.

This chain uses TRBV5-1 with TRBJ1-3; D gene uncertain. The germline gives CDR1 SGHRS, CDR2 YFSETQ. Trimming took off 1 base at V and 0 bases at J, with 5 bases between the two ends. This CDR3 contains 14 residues. In DNA, the CDR3 is TGCGCCAGCAGCTTGTTAGACTCTGGAAACACCATATATTTT. Its protein product is CASSLLDSGNTIYF.

Comments on this clone: One junction end does not reproduce the germline sequence, and a read error may be involved. The chain joins TRBV19 to TRBJ1-2; a weak D match, TRBD1 (5 bases). Germline V gene sequence: CDR1 LNHDA, CDR2 SQIVND (reference sequence). This CDR3 spans 14 amino acids. CDR3 in DNA: TGTGCCAGTAGTAGCAACTCGTGGCAGGGCGGCTCCACCTTC. This sequence encodes CASSSNSWQGGSTF. Variable domain in full (rest from reference TRBV19 and TRBJ1-2): DGGITQSPKYLFRKEGQNVTLSCEQNLNHDAMYWYRQDPGQGLRLIYYSQIVNDFQKGDIAEGYSVSREKKESFPLTVTSAQKNPTAFYLCASSSNSWQGGSTFGSGTRLTVV.

The genes are TRBV9 and TRBJ2-2, with 7 positions matching TRBD1. Germline CDR1 SGDLS, CDR2 YYNGEE. The CDR3 has 15 residues. Trimming at V came to 3 bases and at J to 2 bases, leaving 4 bases not matched to a gene. The CDR3 here is CASSAGTANTGELFF. The CDR3 nucleotides are TGTGCCAGCAGCGCCGGGACAGCTAACACCGGGGAGCTGTTTTTT.

The V gene is TRBV2, the J gene TRBJ2-7; 10 bases map to TRBD2. The CDR3 is 14 residues long. Losses at the gene ends were 1 base for V and 4 bases for J; bases not matched to a gene: 1. The germline CDR1 and CDR2 sequences are SNHLY and FYNNEI. CDR3 sequence (DNA): TGTGCCAGCAGTGAAGAGCGGGGGGGTTACGAGCAGTACTTC. Translation gives CASSEERGGYEQYF.

The V call is TRBV7-6, the J call TRBJ2-7, with D possibly TRBD2 on 6 matching bases. V was trimmed by 1 base and J by 4 bases, leaving 11 bases between them. The CDR3 runs 14 residues. CDR1 SGHVS and CDR2 FNYEAQ come from the germline V gene. The CDR3 is CASSLGGVGYEQYF. In nucleotides, the CDR3 is TGTGCCAGCAGCTTAGGGGGGGTTGGTTACGAGCAGTACTTC.

As regards this clone: The junction shows a germline mismatch at one end, possibly a read error. Other DNA sequences of this sample code for an identical CDR3. The chain uses TRBV5-1 and TRBJ2-3; D is undetermined. Looked up from germline, CDR1 is SGHRS and CDR2 is YFSETQ. The CDR3 extends over 13 amino acids. The CDR3 DNA reads TGCGCCAGCAGGGCGGAAAGCACAGATACACAGTATTTT. Protein product: CASRAESTDTQYF.

V usage is TRBV4-1 and J usage is TRBJ1-6; D perhaps matches TRBD1 (5 bases). V was clipped by 0 bases and J by 9 bases, with 18 bases between them. The germline V gene encodes CDR1 MGHRA and CDR2 YSYEKL. This CDR3 has 17 residues. The CDR3 spells CASSQDGGRMIGSPLHF. Here the CDR3 DNA reads TGCGCCAGCAGCCAAGATGGGGGAAGGATGATAGGTTCACCCCTCCACTTT.

The chain recombines TRBV21-1 with TRBJ1-2; the DNA was not used to check the table's D call, TRBD1. TRBV21-1 is a pseudogene segment. The CDR3 runs to 18 residues. In DNA, the CDR3 is TGTGCCAGCAGCGCTTTACCGGGACAGGGGATACCTAACTATGGCTACACCTTC. Amino acids: CASSALPGQGIPNYGYTF.

The genes are TRBV19 and TRBJ2-5; 7 nucleotides match TRBD1. The ends lost 1 base at V and 4 bases at J; junction bases unmatched: 6. This CDR3 has 15 residues. CDR1 is LNHDA and CDR2 is SQIVND in the germline V gene (reference sequence). CDR3 in DNA: TGTGCCAGTAGTATAGGACAGGGAAAAGGAGAGACCCAGTACTTC. It yields the protein CASSIGQGKGETQYF.

V usage is TRBV28 and J usage is TRBJ1-2; D gene unclear. V lost 7 bases, J lost 0 bases, and 15 bases lay in between. This CDR3 region has 15 residues. Germline-derived CDR1 and CDR2 are MDHEN and SYDVKM. The CDR3 DNA is TGTGCCAGCAACGAGATGGGGAGTGCTAACTATGGCTACACCTTC. It yields the protein CASNEMGSANYGYTF.

Notes on this clone: Compared with germline, one end of the junction differs, possibly owing to a read error. The gene calls are TRBV9 and TRBJ2-2; D tentatively reads TRBD1 or TRBD2 (5 bases each). The CDR3 has 15 residues. The germline V gene has CDR1 SGDLS and CDR2 YYNGEE. CDR3 sequence (DNA): TGTGCCAGCAGCGTACTTGGGACCTGGACCGAGGAGCTGTTTTTT. Amino acid sequence: CASSVLGTWTEELFF.

This chain joins TRBV11-2 and TRBJ2-7; 12 bases map to TRBD2. The ends lost 6 bases at V and 4 bases at J; junction bases unmatched: 7. The CDR3 has 15 residues. CDR1 and CDR2 (germline): SGHAT, FQNNGV. This chain's CDR3 is CASSLGLAGRYEQYF. The CDR3 DNA sequence: TGTGCCAGCAGTCTAGGACTAGCGGGGAGATACGAGCAGTACTTC. Supplemented by reference TRBV11-2 and TRBJ2-7, the full variable domain reads EAGVAQSPRYKIIEKRQSVAFWCNPISGHATLYWYQQILGQGPKLLIQFQNNGVVDDSQLPKDRFSAERLKGVDSTLKIQPAKLEDSAVYLCASSLGLAGRYEQYFGPGTRLTVT.